This T cell receptor (beta chain) comes out of a study of blood T cell repertoires in COVID-19 (dated by TCRdb to about 2020). Context from the whole study: The collaborator samples originated in the United States, Italy and Spain and spanned the acute and convalescent phases of COVID-19. The material from the prospective study consisted of cDNA or gDNA derived from T cells, B-cell-depleted T cells, or PBMCs. The dataset comprised deeply sampled blood TCRbeta repertoires from subjects exposed to, actively infected with, or recovered from COVID-19. A freely available public database, intended as a resource for researchers studying the immune response to SARS-CoV-2, is where the repertoires were released. The samples were drawn from the first 160 participants of the ongoing ImmuneRACE study and from some 1,300 subjects provided by 6 global collaborators. A de-identified subject ID, COVID-19 status, age in years and sex were almost always included in the sample metadata. Where available, HLA class I and class II types were obtained from metadata supplied by the sample provider rather than from assay-based typing. The full study reports these points: Clinical and demographic metadata were provided uncurated, with the amount varying by source and participant.

The immunoSEQ Assay, a bias-controlled multiplex PCR, was used to amplify TCRbeta CDR3 regions from genomic DNA. Turning to the authors' computational methods: Within the assay, amplification of reference gene primers was used to estimate how many nucleated cells each sample contained. Sequence reads were collapsed and filtered to measure the absolute abundance of every unique TCRbeta CDR3 rearrangement. For each sample, productive Simpson clonality was calculated as the square root of Simpson's diversity index over productive rearrangements. The table comes from immuneACCESS by way of TCRdb, which keeps in-frame sequences with V and J called. Part of the clones is missing from these tables; in studies checked, under half for an unresolved V gene and the rest for unknown reasons. Clone size and V and J calls were adopted from that table, with D and trimming inferred from the DNA. The sample table lists 150,000 to 200,000 clones, around 79% of them with a count of one. Of the sample, almost 6% falls within the top ten clones.

In Seattle, one collaborating source enrolled patients while the infection was active and tracked those patients longitudinally over the course of disease. Each collaborating institution followed its own protocols to collect whole blood in K2EDTA tubes. For TCRbeta analysis, collaborators shipped samples as frozen whole blood, isolated PBMCs, or DNA extracted from either of those sample types. Turning to this clone: This clone's antigen is unknown. No base-level quality is on record; no much larger clone is a single base apart.

CDR1 and CDR2, per the germline V gene, are SGHRS and YFSETQ. From cysteine to phenylalanine, the CDR3 is 17 amino acids long. The kept DNA is CDR3 alone, 51 bases in frame from the first base. After removal of 2 bases from V and 6 bases from J, the junction retains 10 bases not matched to a gene. The clonotype was recovered from a woman in her 40s with COVID-19, enrolled during active disease. The chain is assembled from TRBV5-1 and TRBJ2-3, with TRBD2 identical over 12 junction bases. The sample consisted of peripheral blood. The CDR3 amino acid sequence is: CASSFTPGLAGGDTQYF. Here is the DNA: TGCGCCAGCAGCTTTACCCCGGGACTAGCGGGTGGGGATACGCAGTATTTT.